This T cell receptor (beta chain) was identified during a study of T cell responses to AZD1222 COVID-19 vaccine. Study-level results: Recipients of two AZD1222 doses showed rising Spike-specific TCR breadth and depth.

Germline V gene sequence: CDR1 SGHKS, CDR2 YYEKEE (reference sequence). This CDR3 has 15 amino acids. V was cut by 5 bases and J by 5 bases, with 19 bases left in between. On this clone itself: Its antigen is still unknown.

Libraries were prepared by immunoSEQ multiplex PCR; TCRdb keeps only in-frame clonotypes and omits some of them. The sample gives about 80,000 clones, 70% to 90% of which show up once; more than 9% is in the top ten. The sample consisted of peripheral blood, taken 28 days after the second AZD1222 dose. The chain employs TRBV5-5 and TRBJ1-1, with D hard to call. The receptor was isolated from an adult who received the AZD1222 COVID-19 vaccine. CDR3 sequence: CASRLWTGSGTEAFF. In nucleotides, the CDR3 is TGTGCCAGCAGACTTTGGACCGGGTCGGGTACTGAAGCTTTCTTT.